The source of this TCR beta chain is a study of blood T cells in healthy people across ages. A second PCR of about 6 to 11 cycles used a sample-barcoded 5' primer and a J-beta primer mix. TCRdb re-called the 5' RACE reads with MiXCR, one entry per CDR3 protein. Of about 970,000 distinct CDR3 sequences listed, roughly 51% are singletons. Samples each yielded at least 6 micrograms of total RNA. CDR3 length: 16 residues. The germline CDR1 and CDR2 sequences are SGHVS and FQNEAQ. The junction had 3 bases not matched to a gene; V was cut back by 1 base and J by 1 base. This clonotype was obtained from a woman aged 55-75 years in good health. Sequenced sample: blood. The chain is built from TRBV7-8 and TRBJ2-5; 10 bases agree with TRBD2. In nucleotides, the CDR3 is TGTGCCAGCAGCTTAGGACTAGCGGGCCCCCAAGAGACCCAGTACTTC. It specifies CASSLGLAGPQETQYF.